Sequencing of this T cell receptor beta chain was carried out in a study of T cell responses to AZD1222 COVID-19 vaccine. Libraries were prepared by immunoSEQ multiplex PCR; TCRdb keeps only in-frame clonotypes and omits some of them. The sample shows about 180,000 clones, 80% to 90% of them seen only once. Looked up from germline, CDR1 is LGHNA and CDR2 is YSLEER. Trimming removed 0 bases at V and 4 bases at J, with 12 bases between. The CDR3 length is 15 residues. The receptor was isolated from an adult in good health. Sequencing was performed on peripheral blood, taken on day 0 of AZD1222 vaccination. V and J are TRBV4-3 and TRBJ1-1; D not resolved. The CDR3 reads CASSQDWGGGTEAFF. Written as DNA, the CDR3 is TGCGCCAGCAGCCAAGATTGGGGTGGTGGCACTGAAGCTTTCTTT.